This T cell receptor (beta chain) is from a study of beta chain features in type 1 diabetes (dated by TCRdb to the late 2010s). General notes on the study: No differences in mean age, gender distribution, total cell number or subset yield were found between patients and healthy donors. A total of about 100 million sorted cells were examined across all samples, and RNA yield correlated strongly with the number of cells per subset. Whereas all 30 or so donors provided naive and central memory subsets, regulatory and stem cell-like memory subsets were isolated from just 8 patients and roughly eight healthy donors. The study compared TCRB repertoires of sorted circulating CD4+ T cell subsets between recently diagnosed type 1 diabetes patients and matched healthy donors.

Each donor gave one peripheral blood draw, around 0.12 L on average, collected into heparinised tubes. Using a panel that included CD45RO, CCR7, CD25, CD127, CD95 and CD27, naive, central memory, regulatory and stem cell-like memory CD4+ T cells were sorted on a BD FACSAria II. A purity above 95% was achieved for all sorted populations. PBMCs were isolated right away by Lymphoprep density gradient centrifugation and were stained directly, without culture. To minimize batch effects, samples were stained and sorted in pairs, one healthy donor with one patient per experiment. The entire amount of isolated RNA was reverse transcribed using the High Capacity cDNA Reverse Transcription Kit, so the sequenced TCRB transcripts were expressed ones. Naive, central memory and regulatory T cell samples underwent deep immunoSEQ sequencing, averaging approximately 3.5 million total reads per sample. After sorted cells were lysed in RLT buffer, RNA was extracted with DNase-treated RNeasy Micro or Mini kits, with the choice depending on cell number. Each cell subset was processed on its own to prevent cross-contamination, while patient and healthy donor samples were processed together. The immunoSEQ multiplex PCR was used to amplify TCRB sequences from cDNA, generating 87-bp fragments that spanned the CDR3 region. The amplicons were sequenced using the Illumina HiSeq platform. On the authors' methods: Synthetic template baselines were used to correct PCR bias computationally, reads within Hamming distance 2 were collapsed together, and singletons that could not be merged were discarded. Reads were aligned to IMGT to assign V, D and J genes, CDR3 length, and insertions or deletions at six rearrangement sites. Within each subset, clonotype counts were normalized to sorted cell number, after which true diversity and Gini coefficients were computed with the tcR R package. Repertoire sharing was quantified using the overlap coefficient calculated on TCRB nucleotide sequences. TCRdb holds this immuneACCESS table with in-frame rearrangements only. Some clones are missing; in checked studies, unresolved V genes explain under half, and the rest has no known cause. The V and J calls and clone size are taken from that table; D and trimming were inferred from the DNA. The table for this sample lists about 240,000 clones; 25% to 30% of them were counted only once. Approximately 4% of the sample is taken by the ten largest.

The CDR3 runs 14 amino acids, cysteine and phenylalanine included. Only CDR3 DNA remains: 42 bases, in frame from the first base. The germline V gene (reference sequence) gives CDR1 as GTSNPN and CDR2 as SVGIG. The junction carries 10 bases between V and J, which are trimmed by 0 bases and 4 bases respectively. This clone occurred a few times. What this receptor recognizes is not known. Base qualities are missing; no much larger clone stands one base away. The sample carries other DNA sequences with the same CDR3. The research as a whole found: Sequencing cDNA rather than genomic DNA could over-represent highly expressing activated cells, although activation and CD3 levels did not differ between groups. Naive, central memory and regulatory TCRB repertoires appeared to be more alike among patients than among healthy donors. At VDJ recombination sites, type 1 diabetes patients had fewer insertions and more deleted nucleotides, which implies abnormalities in thymic rearrangement. In all four CD4+ subsets, TCRB CDR3 length was moderately but significantly shorter in type 1 diabetes patients. Shorter templates might be favored by PCR, yet because patient and control samples were amplified and corrected together, any such skew would affect both groups equally. Only small numbers of individuals were included in the HLA sub-analyses, which left unresolved whether HLA type had any influence on TCRB rearrangement.

The sample consisted of central memory CD4+ T cells from blood. Rearrangement joined TRBV30 to TRBJ2-1; confidence is insufficient to name the D gene. The receptor's source is a man younger than 45 in good health. The CDR3 in this case is CAWSVSQPYNEQFF. The bases are TGTGCCTGGAGTGTTAGTCAGCCTTACAATGAGCAGTTCTTC.